These 20 T cell receptor beta chains share one sample of origin, sequenced in a study of vaccination and CD4 T cells after COVID-19. These receptors' antigens are unknown. Documented treatment: approximately 11-day PBMC culture with coronavirus spike peptide pools or control peptides (ViraFEST assay). Oncomine TCR Beta short-read sequencing was applied to DNA from cultured CD4+ T cells. Each CDR3 protein is one row after TCRdb ran MiXCR on the PCR reads. The sample includes about 14,000 distinct CDR3 sequences, about two fifths of them seen just once. Sequences were obtained from CD4+ T cells from blood, cultured in vitro. These receptors were obtained from a human donor who had recovered from COVID-19.

A few counts support this clonotype. The chain uses TRBV2 and TRBJ2-5; tentatively, D is TRBD1 (6 bases). The V end lost 4 bases, the J end lost 5 bases, and 17 bases lay between the germline ends. The germline V gene encodes CDR1 SNHLY and CDR2 FYNNEI. This CDR3 is 15 amino acids long. CDR3 residues: CASSGLQGPRETQYF. CDR3 in DNA: TGTGCCAGCAGTGGTTTACAGGGACCACGGGAGACCCAGTACTTC.

The DNA of the CDR3 is TGCGCCAGCAGCTTTAGTACCCGGGTGGAGACCCAGTACTTC. This encodes CASSFSTRVETQYF. The chain links TRBV5-1 to TRBJ2-5; unclear D gene. V lost 2 bases and J lost 5, with 13 bases in between. CDR1 and CDR2 (germline): SGHRS, YFSETQ. The CDR3 is made up of 14 amino acids.

V usage is TRBV20-1 and J usage is TRBJ1-2, with 7 bases aligning to TRBD1. The CDR3 loop spans 13 amino acids. Germline loops: CDR1 DFQATT, CDR2 SNEGSKA (reference sequence). V gave up 6 bases and J gave up 4 bases; unmatched junction bases: 8. CDR3: CSAGETGVYGYTF. Here the CDR3 DNA reads TGCAGTGCGGGGGAAACAGGGGTCTATGGCTACACCTTC.

This clonotype has just a few counts. CDR3: CASSIGAGGGEQYF. The CDR3 DNA reads TGTGCCAGCAGCATAGGGGCGGGGGGTGGAGAGCAGTACTTC. The chain links TRBV7-2 to TRBJ2-7; the match to TRBD2 covers 8 bases. CDR3 size: 14 residues. V lost 5 bases to trimming and J lost 7 bases; unmatched junction nucleotides: 10. The germline CDR1 and CDR2 sequences are SGHTA and FQGNSA.

The chain joins TRBV5-1 to TRBJ1-6; 8 bases match TRBD1. This CDR3 contains 15 residues. The V gene end was trimmed by 4 bases and the J gene end by 6 bases; junction bases not matched to a gene: 6. Germline CDR1 reads SGHRS; CDR2 reads YFSETQ. The CDR3 DNA is TGCGCCAGCAGCGCCCAGACAGGGGTTAATTCACCCCTCCACTTT. This translates into CASSAQTGVNSPLHF.

The chain employs TRBV7-9 and TRBJ1-5, with D unresolved. Germline V gene data show CDR1 as SEHNR and CDR2 as FQNEAQ (reference sequence). V lost 5 bases, J lost 4 bases, and 12 bases lay in between. The length of the CDR3 is 14 residues. The CDR3 region has the DNA TGTGCCAGCAGCCTGGACCGGGATAATCAGCCCCAGCATTTT. It yields the protein CASSLDRDNQPQHF.

The gene calls are TRBV12-3 or TRBV12-4 and TRBJ2-6, with TRBD1 matching 10 bases. The CDR3 has 20 amino acids. The V and J ends lost 5 bases and 0 bases, in that order; junction bases with no gene match: 13. This CDR3 reads CASSPTTGGRGSSGANVLTF. For the CDR3, the DNA is TGTGCCAGCAGTCCGACGACAGGGGGCAGGGGATCCTCTGGGGCCAACGTCCTGACTTTC.

The genes are TRBV6-5 and TRBJ2-5; 8 bases align to TRBD1. Germline V gives CDR1 MNHEY, CDR2 SVGAGI. V gave up 2 bases and J gave up 5 bases; unmatched junction bases: 13. The CDR3 consists of 17 residues. As DNA, the CDR3 is TGTGCCAGCAGTTACGGACAGGGTCACGCCCTAGGGGAGACCCAGTACTTC. This codes for CASSYGQGHALGETQYF.

This clonotype was seen a few times. The chain is built from TRBV5-8 and TRBJ2-5; tentatively, D is TRBD2 (5 bases). The germline V gene has CDR1 SGHTS and CDR2 YDEGEE. CDR3 length: 13 amino acids. V was cut by 0 bases and J by 5 bases, with 8 bases left in between. CDR3 coding DNA: TGTGCCAGCAGCTTGGCCGGCGGGGAGACCCAGTACTTC. It encodes CASSLAGGETQYF.

This clonotype was seen only once. The chain recombines TRBV20-1 with TRBJ2-7, with D perhaps TRBD1 (6 bases). Per germline, CDR1 DFQATT and CDR2 SNEGSKA (reference sequence). Trimming removed 1 base from V and 3 bases from J, with 13 bases in between. CDR3 length: 14 amino acids. The DNA of the CDR3 is TGCAGTGCTAGAGGTTCAGGGGAGAGCTACGAGCAGTACTTC. Translation: CSARGSGESYEQYF.

This sequence joins TRBV20-1 and TRBJ2-7; TRBD2 matches at 9 bases. This CDR3 is 15 amino acids long. The germline gives CDR1 DFQATT, CDR2 SNEGSKA (reference sequence). Losses at the gene ends were 3 bases for V and 2 bases for J; bases not matched to a gene: 8. The CDR3 DNA reads as TGCAGTGCTAGGGAGGTCTTAGCGGGAGCCTACGAGCAGTACTTC. It encodes CSAREVLAGAYEQYF.

The V call is TRBV14, the J call TRBJ2-7; the D gene is possibly TRBD1 (5 bases). Trimming took off 2 bases at V and 6 bases at J, with 17 bases between the two ends. Germline-derived CDR1 and CDR2 are SGHDN and FVKESK. The CDR3 has 15 residues. The CDR3 is CASSQTGKGSFEQYF. CDR3 bases: TGTGCCAGCAGCCAAACAGGCAAGGGTAGTTTCGAGCAGTACTTC.

The gene calls are TRBV7-9 and TRBJ1-1; TRBD1 matches 9 bases. The CDR3 length is 14 residues. Germline V CDR1 and CDR2: SEHNR, FQNEAQ (reference sequence). V shed 5 bases and J 3 bases; nucleotides not matched to a gene: 4. The DNA for the CDR3 is TGTGCCAGCAGCCGACAGGGGGTCGACACTGAAGCTTTCTTT. This gives the protein CASSRQGVDTEAFF.

The chain employs TRBV28 and TRBJ1-4; 12 bases line up with TRBD1. From germline, CDR1 is MDHEN and CDR2 SYDVKM. V shed 3 bases, J shed 8 bases, and the junction held 1 base outside the gene matches. CDR3 length: 14 amino acids. DNA of the CDR3: TGTGCCAGCAGTTTGGGACAGGGGGCCGAAAAACTGTTTTTT. Amino acids: CASSLGQGAEKLFF.

The gene calls are TRBV10-3 and TRBJ2-1; 11 bases agree with TRBD2. Germline CDR1 ENHRY, CDR2 SYGVKD. The CDR3 has 16 residues. V dropped 5 bases and J dropped 3; count of bases not matched to a gene: 6. CDR3 sequence (DNA): TGTGCCATCAGTCAGACTAGCGGGGCAAACTACAATGAGCAGTTCTTC. It is translated as CAISQTSGANYNEQFF.

This clonotype was counted only a few times. The junction departs from the called germline gene at one end, perhaps through a read error. The rearrangement links TRBV20-1 to TRBJ2-1, with 8 bases matching TRBD2. Germline V lookup: CDR1 DFQATT, CDR2 SNEGSKA (reference sequence). This CDR3 contains 14 residues. CDR3 sequence: CSAAGGTSFNEQFF. As DNA, the CDR3 is TGCAGTGCTGCGGGAGGAACCTCCTTCAATGAGCAGTTCTTC.

This chain uses TRBV24-1 with TRBJ1-1; TRBD1 might be the D (5 bases). Trimming removed 1 base from V and 1 base from J, with 24 bases in between. Germline V gene sequence: CDR1 KGHDR, CDR2 SFDVKD. This CDR3 is 20 amino acids long. In nucleotides, the CDR3 is TGTGCCACCAGTGATTTTGGGATACCAGGGCCGCGACAACCGAACACTGAAGCTTTCTTT. It encodes CATSDFGIPGPRQPNTEAFF.

The chain carries TRBV20-1 and TRBJ1-1; TRBD1 aligns across 7 bases. The germline V gene has CDR1 DFQATT and CDR2 SNEGSKA (reference sequence). The CDR3 sequence is 15 residues long. V trimming: 3 bases; J trimming: 0 bases; junction bases outside the gene matches: 7. CDR3 protein: CSASSPGQLNTEAFF. CDR3 sequence (DNA): TGCAGTGCTAGTTCACCGGGACAGCTGAACACTGAAGCTTTCTTT.

This clonotype is labeled as medium-sized (0.01 to 0.1%). The CDR3 reads CASSLVPTEAFF. CDR3 in DNA: TGTGCCAGCAGCTTAGTTCCCACTGAAGCTTTCTTT. The chain is built from TRBV7-8 and TRBJ1-1; D gene ambiguous. This CDR3 is built from 12 residues. The V end was cut by 1 base, the J end by 4 bases, with 4 bases between. Germline assignment: CDR1 SGHVS and CDR2 FQNEAQ.

A remark on this clonotype: Given a much more abundant clone one base away, this may be a read error. V usage is TRBV20-1 and J usage is TRBJ2-3, with TRBD2 matching 11 bases. This CDR3 spans 16 amino acids. Germline V lookup: CDR1 DFQATT, CDR2 SNEGSKA (reference sequence). The junction had 9 bases not matched to a gene; V was cut back by 3 bases and J by 4 bases. CDR3 amino acids: CSASPRLAGHADTQYF. For the CDR3, the DNA is TGCAGTGCTAGCCCTAGACTAGCGGGGCACGCAGATACGCAGTATTTT.